This entry features one T cell receptor (beta chain) sequence. Antigen: not known. The data were taken from a study of T cell responses to AZD1222 COVID-19 vaccine. Study-level information: Second-dose timings of about 4 or about 12 weeks were pooled.

General study results and limits: Baseline testing showed seropositivity in only six AZD1222 recipients.

TCRdb's table, derived via immunoSEQ multiplex PCR, lists solely in-frame clones and lacks some. The table has about 150,000 clones, 93% seen once. Germline-derived CDR1 and CDR2 are SNHLY and FYNNEI. The CDR3 sequence is 16 residues long. V was pared by 2 bases and J by 1 base, with 13 bases between. The sample in question was peripheral blood, obtained on day 0 of AZD1222 vaccination. This sequence originates from an adult in good health. The rearrangement links TRBV2 to TRBJ2-3; TRBD1 is a possible D gene (6 bases). The DNA of the CDR3 is TGTGCCAGCAGTGAATGGACAGACTACCGCACAGATACGCAGTATTTT. This gives the protein CASSEWTDYRTDTQYF.